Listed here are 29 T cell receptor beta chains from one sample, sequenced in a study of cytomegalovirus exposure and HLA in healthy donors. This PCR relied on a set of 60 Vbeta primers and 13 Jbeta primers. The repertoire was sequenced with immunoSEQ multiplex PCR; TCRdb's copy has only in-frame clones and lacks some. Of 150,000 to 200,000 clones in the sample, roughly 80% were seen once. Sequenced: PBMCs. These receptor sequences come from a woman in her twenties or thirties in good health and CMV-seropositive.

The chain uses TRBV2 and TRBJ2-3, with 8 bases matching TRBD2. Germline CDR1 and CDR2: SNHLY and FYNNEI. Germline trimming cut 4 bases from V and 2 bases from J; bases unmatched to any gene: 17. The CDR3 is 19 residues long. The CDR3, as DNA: TGTGCCAGCAGTGGCTCCCTTCCCATCCGAGGACTAGCCACAGATACGCAGTATTTT. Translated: CASSGSLPIRGLATDTQYF.

The CDR3, as DNA: TGTGCCTGGAGCCCTTTAGGACAGAGCTCCTATAATTCACCCCTCCACTTT. Translation: CAWSPLGQSSYNSPLHF. V is TRBV30 and J is TRBJ1-6; TRBD1 might be the D (6 bases). V was shortened by 3 bases and J by 0 bases, with 15 bases between the two germline ends. The CDR3 has 17 amino acids. Germline CDR1 GTSNPN, CDR2 SVGIG (reference sequence).

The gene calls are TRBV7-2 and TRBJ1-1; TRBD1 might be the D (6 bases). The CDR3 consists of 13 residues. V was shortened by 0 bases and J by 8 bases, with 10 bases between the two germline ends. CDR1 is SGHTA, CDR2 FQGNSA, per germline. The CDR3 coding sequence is TGTGCCAGCAGCTTAGCCCGACAGGCAGAAGCTTTCTTT. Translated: CASSLARQAEAFF.

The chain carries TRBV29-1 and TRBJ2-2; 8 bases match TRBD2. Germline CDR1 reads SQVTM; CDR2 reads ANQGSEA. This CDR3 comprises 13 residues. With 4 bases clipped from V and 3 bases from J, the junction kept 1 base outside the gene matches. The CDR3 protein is CSVGLAHTGELFF. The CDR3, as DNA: TGCAGCGTTGGACTAGCGCACACCGGGGAGCTGTTTTTT.

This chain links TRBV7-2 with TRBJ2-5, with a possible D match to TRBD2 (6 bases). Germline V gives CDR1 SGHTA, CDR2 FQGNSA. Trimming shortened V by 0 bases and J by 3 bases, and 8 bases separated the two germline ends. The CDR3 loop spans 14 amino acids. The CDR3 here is CASSLAWGEETQYF. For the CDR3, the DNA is TGTGCCAGCAGCTTAGCTTGGGGGGAAGAGACCCAGTACTTC.

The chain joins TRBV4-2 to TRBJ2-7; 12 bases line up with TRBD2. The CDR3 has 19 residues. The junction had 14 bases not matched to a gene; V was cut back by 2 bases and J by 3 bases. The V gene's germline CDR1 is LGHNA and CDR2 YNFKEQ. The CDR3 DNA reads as TGTGCCAGCAGCCAAAACCTAGCGGGGGGGTATTTCGGGATCTACGAGCAGTACTTC. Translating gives CASSQNLAGGYFGIYEQYF.

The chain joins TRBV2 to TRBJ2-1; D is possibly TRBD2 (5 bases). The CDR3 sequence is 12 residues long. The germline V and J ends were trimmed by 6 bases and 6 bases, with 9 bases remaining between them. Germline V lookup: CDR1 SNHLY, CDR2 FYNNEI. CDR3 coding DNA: TGTGCCAGCAGAGTTACTAGCAATGAGCAGTTCTTC. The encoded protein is CASRVTSNEQFF. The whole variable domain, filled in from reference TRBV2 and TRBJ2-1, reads EPEVTQTPSHQVTQMGQEVILRCVPISNHLYFYWYRQILGQKVEFLVSFYNNEISEKSEIFDDQFSVERPDGSNFTLKIRSTKLEDSAMYFCASRVTSNEQFFGPGTRLTVL.

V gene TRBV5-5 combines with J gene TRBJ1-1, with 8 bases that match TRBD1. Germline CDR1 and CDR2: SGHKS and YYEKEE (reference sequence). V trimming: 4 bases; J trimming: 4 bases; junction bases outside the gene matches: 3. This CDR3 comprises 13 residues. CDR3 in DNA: TGTGCCAGCAGCCGGACAGGGAGCACTGAAGCTTTCTTT. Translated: CASSRTGSTEAFF. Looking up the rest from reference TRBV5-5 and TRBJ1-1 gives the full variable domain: DAGVTQSPTHLIKTRGQQVTLRCSPISGHKSVSWYQQVLGQGPQFIFQYYEKEERGRGNFPDRFSARQFPNYSSELNVNALLLGDSALYLCASSRTGSTEAFFGQGTRLTVV.

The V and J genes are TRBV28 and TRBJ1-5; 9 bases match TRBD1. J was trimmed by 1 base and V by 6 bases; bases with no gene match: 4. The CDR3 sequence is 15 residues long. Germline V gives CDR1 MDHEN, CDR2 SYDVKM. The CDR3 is CASRVQGASNQPQHF. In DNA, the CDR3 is TGTGCCAGCAGGGTACAGGGGGCAAGCAATCAGCCCCAGCATTTT.

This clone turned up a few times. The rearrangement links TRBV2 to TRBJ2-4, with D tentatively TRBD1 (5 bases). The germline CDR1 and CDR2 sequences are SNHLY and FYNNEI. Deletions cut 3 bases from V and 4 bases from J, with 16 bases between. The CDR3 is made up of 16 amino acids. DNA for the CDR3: TGTGCCAGCAGTGAGGCAATTAGTGGGGCAAAAAACATTCAGTACTTC. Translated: CASSEAISGAKNIQYF.

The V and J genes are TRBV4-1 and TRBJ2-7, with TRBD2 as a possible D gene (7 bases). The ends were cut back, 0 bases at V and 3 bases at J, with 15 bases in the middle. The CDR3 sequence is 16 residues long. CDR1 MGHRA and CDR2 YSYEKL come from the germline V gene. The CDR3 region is CASSQDRGAVYYEQYF. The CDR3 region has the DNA TGCGCCAGCAGCCAAGATCGGGGGGCCGTGTACTACGAGCAGTACTTC.

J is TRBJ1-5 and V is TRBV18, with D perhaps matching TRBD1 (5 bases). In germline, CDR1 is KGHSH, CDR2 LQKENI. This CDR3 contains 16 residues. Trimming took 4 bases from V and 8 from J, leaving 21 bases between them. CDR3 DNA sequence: TGTGCCAGCTCACGAGAACTCGGCAGGGCAGGAGAGCCCCAGCATTTT. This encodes CASSRELGRAGEPQHF.

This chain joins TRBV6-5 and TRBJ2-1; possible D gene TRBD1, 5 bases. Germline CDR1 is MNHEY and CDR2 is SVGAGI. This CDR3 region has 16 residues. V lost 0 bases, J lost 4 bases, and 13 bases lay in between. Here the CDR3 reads CASSYSTEALYNEQFF. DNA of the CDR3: TGTGCCAGCAGTTACTCGACAGAGGCTCTTTACAATGAGCAGTTCTTC.

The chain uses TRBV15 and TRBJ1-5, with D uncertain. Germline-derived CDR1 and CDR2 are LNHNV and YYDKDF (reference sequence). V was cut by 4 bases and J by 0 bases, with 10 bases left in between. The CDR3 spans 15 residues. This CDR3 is CATSTGVSSNQPQHF. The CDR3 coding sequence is TGTGCCACCAGCACCGGGGTTTCTAGCAATCAGCCCCAGCATTTT.

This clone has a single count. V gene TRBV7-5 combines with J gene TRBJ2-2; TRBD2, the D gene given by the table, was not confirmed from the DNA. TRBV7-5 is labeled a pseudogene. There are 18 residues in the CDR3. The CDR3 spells CARSSGLAGGRWAGELFF. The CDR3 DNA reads TGTGCCAGAAGCTCGGGACTAGCGGGGGGACGTTGGGCCGGGGAGCTGTTTTTT.

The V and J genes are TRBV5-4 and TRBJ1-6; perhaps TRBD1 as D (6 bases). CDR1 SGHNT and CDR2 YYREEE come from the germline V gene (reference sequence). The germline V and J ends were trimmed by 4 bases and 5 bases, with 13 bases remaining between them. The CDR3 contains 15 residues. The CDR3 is CASSPRGDNNSPLHF. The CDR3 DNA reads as TGTGCCAGCAGCCCACGAGGGGACAATAATTCACCCCTCCACTTT.

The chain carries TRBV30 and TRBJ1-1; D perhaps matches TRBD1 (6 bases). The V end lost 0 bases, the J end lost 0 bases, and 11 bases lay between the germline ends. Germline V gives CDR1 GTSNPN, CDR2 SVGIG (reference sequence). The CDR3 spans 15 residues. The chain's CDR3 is CAWSVPGGMNTEAFF. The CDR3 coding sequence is TGTGCCTGGAGTGTACCTGGGGGCATGAACACTGAAGCTTTCTTT. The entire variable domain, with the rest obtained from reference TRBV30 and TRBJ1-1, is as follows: SQTIHQWPATLVQPVGSPLSLECTVEGTSNPNLYWYRQAAGRGLQLLFYSVGIGQISSEVPQNLSASRPQDRQFILSSKKLLLSDSGFYLCAWSVPGGMNTEAFFGQGTRLTVV.

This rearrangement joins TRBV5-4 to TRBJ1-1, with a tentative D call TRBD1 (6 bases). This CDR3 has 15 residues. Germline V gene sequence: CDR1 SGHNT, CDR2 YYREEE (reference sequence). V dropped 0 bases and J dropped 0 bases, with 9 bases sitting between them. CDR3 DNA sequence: TGTGCCAGCAGCTTGGCCGGACAGATGAACACTGAAGCTTTCTTT. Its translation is CASSLAGQMNTEAFF. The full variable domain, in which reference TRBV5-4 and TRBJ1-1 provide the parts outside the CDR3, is ETGVTQSPTHLIKTRGQQVTLRCSSQSGHNTVSWYQQALGQGPQFIFQYYREEENGRGNFPPRFSGLQFPNYSSELNVNALELDDSALYLCASSLAGQMNTEAFFGQGTRLTVV.

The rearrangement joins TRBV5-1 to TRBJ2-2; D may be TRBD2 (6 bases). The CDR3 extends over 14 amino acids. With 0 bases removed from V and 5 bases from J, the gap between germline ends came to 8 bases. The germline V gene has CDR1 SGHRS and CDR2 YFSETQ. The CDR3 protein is CASSLVGTTGELFF. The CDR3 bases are TGCGCCAGCAGCTTGGTAGGGACTACCGGGGAGCTGTTTTTT.

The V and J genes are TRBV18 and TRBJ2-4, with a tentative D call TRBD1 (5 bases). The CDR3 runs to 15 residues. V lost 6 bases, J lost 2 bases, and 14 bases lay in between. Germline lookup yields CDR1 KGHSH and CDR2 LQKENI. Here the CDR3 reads CASSGQGASKNIQYF. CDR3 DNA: TGTGCCAGCTCCGGTCAGGGCGCCTCCAAAAACATTCAGTACTTC.

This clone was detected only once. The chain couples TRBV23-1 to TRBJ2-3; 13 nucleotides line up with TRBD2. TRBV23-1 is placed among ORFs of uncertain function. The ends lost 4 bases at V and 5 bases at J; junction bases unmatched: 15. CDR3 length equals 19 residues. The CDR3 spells CASSPAGWKLAGGGDTQYF. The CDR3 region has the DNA TGCGCCAGCAGTCCCGCCGGGTGGAAACTAGCGGGGGGGGGAGATACGCAGTATTTT.

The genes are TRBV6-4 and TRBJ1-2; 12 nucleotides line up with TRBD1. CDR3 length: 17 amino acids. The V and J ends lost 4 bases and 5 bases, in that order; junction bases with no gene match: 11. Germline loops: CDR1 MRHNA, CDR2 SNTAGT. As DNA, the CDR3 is TGTGCCAGCAGTGTGGTGGGACAGGGGGCGGTACGGTATGGCTACACCTTC. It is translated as CASSVVGQGAVRYGYTF.

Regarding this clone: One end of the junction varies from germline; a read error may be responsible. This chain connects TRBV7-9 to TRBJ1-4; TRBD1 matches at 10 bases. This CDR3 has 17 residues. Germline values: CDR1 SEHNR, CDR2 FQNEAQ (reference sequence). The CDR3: CSSSLGTGVGTNEKLFF. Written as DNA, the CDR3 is TGTTCCAGCAGCTTAGGGACAGGGGTTGGAACTAATGAAAAACTGTTTTTT.

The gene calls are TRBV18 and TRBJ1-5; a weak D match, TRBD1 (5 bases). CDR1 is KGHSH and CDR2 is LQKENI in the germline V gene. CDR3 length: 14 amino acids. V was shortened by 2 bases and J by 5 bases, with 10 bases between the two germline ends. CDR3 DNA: TGTGCCAGCTCACCAGGGGCAGGTGATCAGCCCCAGCATTTT. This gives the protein CASSPGAGDQPQHF.

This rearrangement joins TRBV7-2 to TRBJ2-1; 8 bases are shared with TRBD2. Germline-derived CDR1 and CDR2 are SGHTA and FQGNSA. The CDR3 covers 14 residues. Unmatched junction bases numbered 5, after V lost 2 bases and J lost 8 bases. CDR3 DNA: TGTGCCAGCAGCTTACTGGGACTAGTTTATGAGCAGTTCTTC. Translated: CASSLLGLVYEQFF.

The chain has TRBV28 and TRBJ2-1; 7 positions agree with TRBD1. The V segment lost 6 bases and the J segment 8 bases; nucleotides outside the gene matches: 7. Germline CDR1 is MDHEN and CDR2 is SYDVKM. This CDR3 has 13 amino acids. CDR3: CASRQGHDYEQFF. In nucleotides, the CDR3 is TGTGCCAGCAGACAGGGGCATGACTATGAGCAGTTCTTC.

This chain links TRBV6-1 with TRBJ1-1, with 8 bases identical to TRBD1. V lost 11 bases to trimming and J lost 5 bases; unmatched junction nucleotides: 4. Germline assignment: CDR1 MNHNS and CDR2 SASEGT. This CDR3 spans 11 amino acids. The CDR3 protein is CAAHRGTEAFF. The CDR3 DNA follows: TGTGCCGCCCACAGGGGGACTGAAGCTTTCTTT.

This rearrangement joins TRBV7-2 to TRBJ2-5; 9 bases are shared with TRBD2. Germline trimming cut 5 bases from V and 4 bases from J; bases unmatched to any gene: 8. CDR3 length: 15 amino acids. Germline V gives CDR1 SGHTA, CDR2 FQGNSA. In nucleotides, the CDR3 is TGTGCCAGCAGCCCGTACGGCGGGGGGGGAGAGACCCAGTACTTC. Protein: CASSPYGGGGETQYF.

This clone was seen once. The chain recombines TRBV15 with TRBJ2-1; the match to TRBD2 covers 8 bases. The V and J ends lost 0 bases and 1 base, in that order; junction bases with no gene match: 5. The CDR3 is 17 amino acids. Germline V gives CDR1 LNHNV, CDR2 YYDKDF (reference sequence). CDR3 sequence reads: CATSRDLRGGSYNEQFF. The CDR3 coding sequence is TGTGCCACCAGCAGAGATTTACGGGGGGGATCCTACAATGAGCAGTTCTTC.